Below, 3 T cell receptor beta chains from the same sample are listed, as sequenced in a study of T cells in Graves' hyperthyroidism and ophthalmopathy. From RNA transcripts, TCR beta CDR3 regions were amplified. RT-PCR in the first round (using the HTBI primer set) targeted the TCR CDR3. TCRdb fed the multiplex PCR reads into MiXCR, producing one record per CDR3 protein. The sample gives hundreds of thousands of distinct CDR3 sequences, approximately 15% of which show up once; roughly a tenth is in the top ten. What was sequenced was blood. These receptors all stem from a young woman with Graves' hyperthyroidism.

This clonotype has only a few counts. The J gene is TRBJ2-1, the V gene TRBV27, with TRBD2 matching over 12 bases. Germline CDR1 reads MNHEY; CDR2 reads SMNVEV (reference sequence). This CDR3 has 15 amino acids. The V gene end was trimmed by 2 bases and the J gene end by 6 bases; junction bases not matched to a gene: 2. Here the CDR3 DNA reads TGTGCCAGCAGTTTAAAGGGACTAGCGGGCAATGAGCAGTTCTTC. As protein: CASSLKGLAGNEQFF.

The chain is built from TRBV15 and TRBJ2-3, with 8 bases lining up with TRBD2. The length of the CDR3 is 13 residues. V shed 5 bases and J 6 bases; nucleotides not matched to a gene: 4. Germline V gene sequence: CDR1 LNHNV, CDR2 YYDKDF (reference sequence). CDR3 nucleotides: TGTGCCACCAGCTCCCGACTAGCGGATACGCAGTATTTT. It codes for CATSSRLADTQYF.

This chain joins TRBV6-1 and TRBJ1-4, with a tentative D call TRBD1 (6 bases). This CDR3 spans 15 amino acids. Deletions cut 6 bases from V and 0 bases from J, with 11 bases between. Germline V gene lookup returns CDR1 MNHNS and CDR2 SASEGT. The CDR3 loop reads CASRRGETTNEKLFF. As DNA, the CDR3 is TGTGCCAGCAGGAGGGGGGAAACAACTAATGAAAAACTGTTTTTT.